A selection of T cell receptor beta chains follows, all from one sample in a study of T cell responses to AZD1222 COVID-19 vaccine. Method: immunoSEQ multiplex PCR; TCRdb's copy keeps in-frame clones and lacks some. The sample records fewer than 150,000 clones, over 75% being singletons. The sample consisted of peripheral blood, taken on day 0 of AZD1222 vaccination. Source of these receptors: an adult in good health. The CDR3 runs from the conserved cysteine through the conserved F or W. A D gene is named only where the DNA matches it firmly.

D gene,V gene,CDR3 protein
-,TRBV3-1/TRBV3-2,CASSPQTKAYGYTF
TRBD2,TRBV7-2,CASSLGLAGRYEQYF
TRBD1,TRBV18,CASSMGQQNTEAFF
-,TRBV5-1,CASSLEGVGTDTQYF
-,TRBV21-1,CASGVGNEQFF
-,TRBV9,CASSVAPREKLFF
-,TRBV3-1/TRBV3-2,CASSRVQSGNTIYF
-,TRBV6-2/TRBV6-3,CASSPSSGGSGYTF
-,TRBV5-8,CASRLGVGNTEAFF
-,TRBV7-8,CASSLAVRGTAYGYTF
-,TRBV29-1,CSVPGPAGETQYF
-,TRBV14,CASSRLTGNTEAFF
-,TRBV11-2,CASSLDTSYGYTF
-,TRBV5-8,CASSLVSSAAYNEQFF
TRBD2,TRBV24-1,CATSSGLAGNEQFF
TRBD1,TRBV2,CASSDGQDSYNEQFF
-,TRBV21-1,CASSNWGQEGYYGYTF
-,TRBV4-1,CASSRFPGPQVESNQPQHF
-,TRBV4-3,CASSQDRRTVYNEQFF
-,TRBV20-1,CSPWGGHGYTF
-,TRBV11-2,CASSSRTLTHGYTF
-,TRBV6-2/TRBV6-3,CASSYNPGSSYNSPLHF
-,TRBV4-1,CASSQLWAGDYGYTF
-,TRBV4-2,CASSHLFSDQPQHF
TRBD2,TRBV10-1,CASSYLSGGNNEQFF
-,TRBV4-3,CASSRGARLNTGELFF